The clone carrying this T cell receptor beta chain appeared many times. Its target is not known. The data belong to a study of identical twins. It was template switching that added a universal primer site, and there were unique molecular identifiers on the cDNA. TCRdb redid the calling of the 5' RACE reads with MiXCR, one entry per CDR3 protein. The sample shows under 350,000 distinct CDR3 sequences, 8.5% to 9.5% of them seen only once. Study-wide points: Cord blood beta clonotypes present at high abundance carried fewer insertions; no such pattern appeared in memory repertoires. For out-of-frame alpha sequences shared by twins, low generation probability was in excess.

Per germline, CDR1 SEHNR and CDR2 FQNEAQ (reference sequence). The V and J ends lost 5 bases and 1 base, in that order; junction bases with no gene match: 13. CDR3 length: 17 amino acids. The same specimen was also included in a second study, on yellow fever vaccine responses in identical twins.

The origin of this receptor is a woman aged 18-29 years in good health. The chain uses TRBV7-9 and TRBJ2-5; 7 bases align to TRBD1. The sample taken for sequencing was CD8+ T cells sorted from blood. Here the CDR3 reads CASSQLQGPIPQETQYF. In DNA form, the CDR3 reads TGTGCCAGCAGCCAATTACAGGGGCCCATCCCCCAAGAGACCCAGTACTTC.